The entry that follows covers one T cell receptor beta chain sequence. V was shortened by 0 bases and J by 7 bases, with 16 bases between the two germline ends. Germline CDR1 SGHAT, CDR2 FQDESV (reference sequence). This CDR3 contains 15 residues. The entry originates in a study of yellow fever vaccine responses in identical twins. TCRdb fed the RT-PCR reads into MiXCR, producing one record per CDR3 protein. In the table there are 4,000 to 5,000 distinct CDR3 sequences, roughly 85% of which are singletons. The chain employs TRBV11-1 and TRBJ2-7, with D unclear. The sample here was T cells from blood (PBMCs), unsorted or a sorted subset (not recorded which), taken before or after yellow fever vaccination (not recorded which). This TCR was recovered from a woman between 18 and 29 years old who received the yellow fever vaccine. Here the CDR3 DNA reads TGTGCCAGCAGCTTAGCGGTCTCACCCCTCTTGGAGCAGTACTTC. It specifies CASSLAVSPLLEQYF.